This T cell receptor beta chain appears in the sequencing data of a study of beta chain features in type 1 diabetes. In regard to this clone: The target antigen is unknown.

Study-wide results and caveats: The study found moderately but significantly shorter TCRB CDR3s in all four CD4+ subsets of Type 1 diabetes patients.

Every isolated RNA sample was fully reverse transcribed, so sequencing captured expressed TCRB transcripts. Read counts averaged around 3.6 million for samples of naive, central memory and regulatory T cells. Sequencing was performed with immunoSEQ multiplex PCR; in TCRdb, only in-frame clones are kept and a portion is missing. Of 200,000 to 300,000 clones in the sample, around 20% were seen once. The V gene's germline CDR1 is MDHEN and CDR2 SYDVKM. This CDR3 spans 12 amino acids. V shed 5 bases and J shed 5 bases, with 10 bases lying between them. The specimen sequenced was naive CD4+ T cells from blood. This TCR came from a woman aged 40-49 years with type 1 diabetes. The V and J genes are TRBV28 and TRBJ2-7; tentative D call: TRBD2 (5 bases). The CDR3 loop is CASSAFGDEQYF. The CDR3 region has the DNA TGTGCCAGCAGTGCCTTCGGGGACGAGCAGTACTTC.